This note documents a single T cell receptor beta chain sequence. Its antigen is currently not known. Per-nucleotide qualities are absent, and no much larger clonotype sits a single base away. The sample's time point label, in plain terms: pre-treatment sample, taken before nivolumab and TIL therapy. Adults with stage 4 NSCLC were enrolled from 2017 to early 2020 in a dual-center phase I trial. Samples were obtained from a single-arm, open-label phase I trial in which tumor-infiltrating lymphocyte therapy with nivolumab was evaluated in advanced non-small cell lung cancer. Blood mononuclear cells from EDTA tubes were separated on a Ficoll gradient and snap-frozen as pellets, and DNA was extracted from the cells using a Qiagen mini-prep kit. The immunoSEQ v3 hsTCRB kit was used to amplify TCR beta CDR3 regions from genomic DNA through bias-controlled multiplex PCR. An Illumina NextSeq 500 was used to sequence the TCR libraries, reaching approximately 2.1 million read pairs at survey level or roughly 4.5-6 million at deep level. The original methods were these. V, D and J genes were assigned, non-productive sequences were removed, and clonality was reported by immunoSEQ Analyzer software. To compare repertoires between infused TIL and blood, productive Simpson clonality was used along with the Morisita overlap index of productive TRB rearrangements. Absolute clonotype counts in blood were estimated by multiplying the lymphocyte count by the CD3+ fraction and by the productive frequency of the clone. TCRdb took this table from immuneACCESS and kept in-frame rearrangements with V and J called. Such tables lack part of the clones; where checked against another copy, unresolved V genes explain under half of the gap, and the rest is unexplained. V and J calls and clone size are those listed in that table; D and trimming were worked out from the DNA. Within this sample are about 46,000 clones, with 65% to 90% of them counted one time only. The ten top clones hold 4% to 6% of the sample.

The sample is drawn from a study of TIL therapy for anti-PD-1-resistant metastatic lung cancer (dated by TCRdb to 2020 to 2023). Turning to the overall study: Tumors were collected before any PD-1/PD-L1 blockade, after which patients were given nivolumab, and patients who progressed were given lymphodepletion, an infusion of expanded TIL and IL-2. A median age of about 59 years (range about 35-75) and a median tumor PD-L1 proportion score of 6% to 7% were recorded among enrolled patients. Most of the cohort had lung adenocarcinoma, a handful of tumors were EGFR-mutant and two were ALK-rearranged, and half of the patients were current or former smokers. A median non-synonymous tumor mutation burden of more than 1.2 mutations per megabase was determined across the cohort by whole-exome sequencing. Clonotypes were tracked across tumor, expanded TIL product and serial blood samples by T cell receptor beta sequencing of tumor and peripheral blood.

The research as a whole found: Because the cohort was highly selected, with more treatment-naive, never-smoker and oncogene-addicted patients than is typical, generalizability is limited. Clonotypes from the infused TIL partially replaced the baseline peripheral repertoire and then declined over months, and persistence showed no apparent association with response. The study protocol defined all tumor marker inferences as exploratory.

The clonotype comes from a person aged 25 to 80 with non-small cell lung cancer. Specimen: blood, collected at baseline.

The CDR3 in this case is CAWSDGRGDTQYF. The DNA sequence is as follows: TGTGCCTGGAGTGACGGGAGAGGAGATACGCAGTATTTT. The sequence joins TRBV30 to TRBJ2-3; TRBD2 is a weak D gene call, 6 bases matching. CDR1 and CDR2 (GTSNPN, SVGIG) derive from the germline V gene (reference sequence). The CDR3 contains 13 residues, cysteine and phenylalanine counted. CDR3 DNA only is kept here, 39 bases in frame from base 1. V is shortened by 1 base, J by 5 bases, and the region joining them spans 10 bases.